This T cell receptor (beta chain) was sequenced in a study of patients and donors after allogeneic stem cell transplantation. The V gene's germline CDR1 is SEHNR and CDR2 FQNEAQ (reference sequence). V lost 0 bases, J lost 1 base, and 4 bases lay in between. The length of the CDR3 is 13 residues. TCRdb ran MiXCR on the RT-PCR reads and lists one entry per CDR3 protein. The data show 410,000 or so distinct CDR3 sequences, approximately 16% seen once. This clonotype appeared many times. The J gene is TRBJ2-7, the V gene TRBV7-9; D ambiguous. This receptor was identified in a human donor who was either an allogeneic HSCT recipient or a stem cell or donor lymphocyte infusion donor (not recorded which). It is not recorded whose cells these are; they may come from a transplant donor. The sample comprised blood, either unsorted or a sorted T cell fraction (not recorded which). CDR3 nucleotide sequence: TGTGCCAGCAGCTTAGCAGGGTCCTACGAGCAGTACTTC. Protein: CASSLAGSYEQYF.